This TCR beta chain comes out of a study of T cells expressing NK-cell markers. As regards this clonotype: The target antigen is unknown.

Study results and limitations: It was still unclear whether expanded NKG2C+ T cell clones were HCMV specific.

Looked up from germline, CDR1 is MDHEN and CDR2 is SYDVKM. The CDR3 has 12 amino acids. TCRdb reanalyzed the 5' RACE reads and collapses them to one entry per CDR3 protein, without DNA. The table lists some 460,000 distinct CDR3 sequences. The receptor was isolated from a woman aged 50 to 60 in good health. Sequencing was done on a sample of blood T cells: a sorted CD56 or NKG2C T cell subset, CD4+ or CD8+ T cells, or bulk PBMC T cells (not recorded which). The chain links TRBV28 to TRBJ2-2; TCRdb's assignment of TRBD1 cannot be checked, as there is no DNA. CDR3: CMTLRGTGELFF.